The 32 T cell receptor beta chains below all came from one sample that was sequenced in a study of blood T cell repertoires in COVID-19. Clones were sequenced by immunoSEQ multiplex PCR, and TCRdb holds only the in-frame ones, with some missing. The profile shows around 250,000 clones, around four fifths of them singletons. The material sequenced was PBMCs or T cells enriched from blood (not recorded which). These receptors were collected from a man aged 35 to 55 who had recovered from COVID-19.

This sequence joins TRBV30 and TRBJ1-6, with D hard to call. V was trimmed by 8 bases and J by 10 bases, leaving 21 bases between them. The germline gives CDR1 GTSNPN, CDR2 SVGIG (reference sequence). The CDR3 totals 14 residues. CDR3 in DNA: TGTGCCGCGAGCCGGGAGGCAATCTACTCACCCCTCCACTTT. Protein: CAASREAIYSPLHF.

The rearrangement uses TRBV4-1 and TRBJ1-5; D gene ambiguous. The CDR3 length is 12 residues. Trimming cost V 1 base and J 10 bases, with 8 bases left between them. Germline CDR1 MGHRA, CDR2 YSYEKL. In DNA form, the CDR3 reads TGCGCCAGCAGCCAAGTGCTTGGCCCCCAGCATTTT. Its protein is CASSQVLGPQHF.

The CDR3, as DNA: TGTGCCAGCAGAACAGCGACAGCCTACGAGCAGTACTTC. Protein: CASRTATAYEQYF. V is TRBV2 and J is TRBJ2-7; the D gene is possibly TRBD1 (5 bases). Germline CDR1 SNHLY, CDR2 FYNNEI. Trimming took 6 bases from V and 2 from J, leaving 11 bases between them. The CDR3 contains 13 residues.

The V and J genes are TRBV11-2 and TRBJ1-6; no reliable D call. V was shortened by 1 base and J by 7 bases, with 11 bases between the two germline ends. This CDR3 comprises 15 residues. Per germline, CDR1 SGHAT and CDR2 FQNNGV. The CDR3 bases are TGTGCCAGCAGCTTAGGGCGGGGAAGCAATTCACCCCTCCACTTT. Translating it yields CASSLGRGSNSPLHF.

This chain joins TRBV5-1 and TRBJ2-7, with TRBD2 identical over 8 bases. The CDR3 totals 18 residues. Germline CDR1 is SGHRS and CDR2 is YFSETQ. V shed 4 bases and J 3 bases; nucleotides not matched to a gene: 18. Written as DNA, the CDR3 is TGCGCCAGCAGCCAGACTAGCGTGGGAGAAGGGTTGGACTACGAGCAGTACTTC. Amino acids: CASSQTSVGEGLDYEQYF.

V usage is TRBV5-4 and J usage is TRBJ1-2; the D gene is possibly TRBD1 (6 bases). Looked up from germline, CDR1 is SGHNT and CDR2 is YYREEE (reference sequence). The CDR3 totals 15 residues. V was trimmed by 7 bases and J by 4 bases, leaving 20 bases between them. The CDR3 protein is CASHPPGHAIYGYTF. The CDR3 DNA reads TGTGCCAGCCACCCTCCGGGACACGCAATCTATGGCTACACCTTC.

The chain uses TRBV5-1 and TRBJ2-3, with TRBD2 matching 8 bases. J lost 1 base, V lost 4 bases, and 5 bases had no gene match. The CDR3 has 15 amino acids. Germline V lookup: CDR1 SGHRS, CDR2 YFSETQ. The CDR3 coding sequence is TGCGCCAGCAGCCAAGGGACTAGACGCACAGATACGCAGTATTTT. Translated, it gives CASSQGTRRTDTQYF.

The rearrangement joins TRBV24-1 to TRBJ1-5; D ambiguous. The CDR3 totals 16 residues. Looked up from germline, CDR1 is KGHDR and CDR2 is SFDVKD. The V and J ends lost 0 bases and 7 bases respectively, with 15 bases between them. The CDR3 reads CATSDLPSVVWQPQHF. The CDR3 DNA sequence: TGTGCCACCAGTGATTTGCCCAGCGTAGTGTGGCAGCCCCAGCATTTT.

This clone was observed a handful of times. This rearrangement joins TRBV2 to TRBJ1-1, with D possibly being TRBD1 (5 bases). This CDR3 comprises 13 residues. Trimming left V 4 bases short and J 0 bases short, with 6 bases between. Per germline, CDR1 SNHLY and CDR2 FYNNEI. CDR3 in amino acids: CASSGQMNTEAFF. CDR3 sequence (DNA): TGTGCCAGCAGTGGACAGATGAACACTGAAGCTTTCTTT.

This clone has only a few counts. The rearrangement links TRBV29-1 to TRBJ1-1; possibly TRBD1 for D (6 bases). CDR3 length: 13 residues. Germline-derived CDR1 and CDR2 are SQVTM and ANQGSEA. Trimming left V 3 bases short and J 5 bases short, with 13 bases between. CDR3 protein: CSVDQGLGTEAFF. In DNA form, the CDR3 reads TGCAGCGTTGACCAGGGGCTGGGGACTGAAGCTTTCTTT. The full variable domain, its missing parts supplied by reference TRBV29-1 and TRBJ1-1, is SAVISQKPSRDICQRGTSLTIQCQVDSQVTMMFWYRQQPGQSLTLIATANQGSEATYESGFVIDKFPISRPNLTFSTLTVSNMSPEDSSIYLCSVDQGLGTEAFFGQGTRLTVV.

The chain joins TRBV2 to TRBJ1-2; no reliable D call. Trimming took 2 bases from V and 0 from J, leaving 10 bases between them. The CDR3 runs 15 residues. CDR1 is SNHLY, CDR2 FYNNEI, per germline. The CDR3 region has the DNA TGTGCCAGCAGTGAACACTTTCTCACTAACTATGGCTACACCTTC. This gives the protein CASSEHFLTNYGYTF.

This clone was seen a single time. This rearrangement joins TRBV4-2 to TRBJ1-2, with 9 bases that match TRBD1. Germline V CDR1 and CDR2: LGHNA, YNFKEQ. This CDR3 spans 14 amino acids. The V and J ends lost 4 bases and 8 bases, in that order; junction bases with no gene match: 8. As DNA, the CDR3 is TGTGCCAGCAGCCCGCCCCACAGGGGGCAAGGCTACACCTTC. Translated, it gives CASSPPHRGQGYTF.

This sequence joins TRBV5-4 and TRBJ1-3; D is perhaps TRBD1 (5 bases). The V end was cut by 4 bases, the J end by 0 bases, with 14 bases between. The CDR3 is made up of 16 amino acids. Germline V lookup: CDR1 SGHNT, CDR2 YYREEE (reference sequence). CDR3 region: CASSDPRGVSGNTIYF. The CDR3 nucleotides are TGTGCCAGCAGCGATCCTCGGGGGGTCTCTGGAAACACCATATATTTT.

The chain combines TRBV7-8 with TRBJ1-4; 7 bases fit TRBD1. The CDR3 spans 14 residues. V was pared by 6 bases and J by 7 bases, with 8 bases of the junction left unmatched. The germline V gene has CDR1 SGHVS and CDR2 FQNEAQ. In nucleotides, the CDR3 is TGTGCCAGCAGTTCCGACAGGGTGTCTGAAAAACTGTTTTTT. Residues: CASSSDRVSEKLFF.

This chain uses TRBV19 with TRBJ2-3; 7 bases line up with TRBD1. Looked up from germline, CDR1 is LNHDA and CDR2 is SQIVND (reference sequence). V gave up 6 bases and J gave up 0 bases; unmatched junction bases: 3. The CDR3 spans 14 residues. CDR3 in DNA: TGTGCCAGTAGCGGACAGGAGAGCACAGATACGCAGTATTTT. Amino acid sequence: CASSGQESTDTQYF.

This chain uses TRBV25-1 with TRBJ1-4; 11 positions match TRBD1. The germline V gene encodes CDR1 MGHDK and CDR2 SYGVNS. The CDR3 consists of 15 residues. V was clipped by 4 bases and J by 8 bases; unmatched bases: 6. CDR3 residues: CASSGGQGASEKLFF. The CDR3 DNA reads TGTGCCAGCAGTGGAGGACAGGGGGCAAGCGAAAAACTGTTTTTT.

The genes are TRBV4-1 and TRBJ1-1; possibly TRBD1 for D (6 bases). Germline V gene lookup returns CDR1 MGHRA and CDR2 YSYEKL. Trimming cost V 0 bases and J 4 bases, with 9 bases left between them. This CDR3 comprises 14 residues. The CDR3 bases are TGCGCCAGCAGCCAAGAGAACAGGGTCACTGAAGCTTTCTTT. This codes for CASSQENRVTEAFF.

V is TRBV7-2 and J is TRBJ1-6; TRBD1 is a possible D gene (6 bases). V lost 0 bases to trimming and J lost 6 bases, with 9 bases between them. The CDR3 is made up of 15 amino acids. Germline V gene data show CDR1 as SGHTA and CDR2 as FQGNSA. CDR3 DNA: TGTGCCAGCAGCTTAGCAACAGGGATTAATTCACCCCTCCACTTT. Protein sequence: CASSLATGINSPLHF.

V and J are TRBV20-1 and TRBJ2-1; 9 bases map to TRBD1. Germline V gives CDR1 DFQATT, CDR2 SNEGSKA (reference sequence). This CDR3 region has 16 residues. The junction had 13 bases not matched to a gene; V was cut back by 3 bases and J by 7 bases. The DNA for the CDR3 is TGCAGTGCTAGTTTACCCGGGACAGGGTTGAAAAATGAGCAGTTCTTC. This gives the protein CSASLPGTGLKNEQFF.

The V call is TRBV9, the J call TRBJ2-1; possible D gene TRBD2, 7 bases. Germline values: CDR1 SGDLS, CDR2 YYNGEE. The CDR3 totals 15 residues. The V end was cut by 3 bases, the J end by 0 bases, with 10 bases between. The CDR3 reads CASSAGGSSYNEQFF. CDR3 DNA sequence: TGTGCCAGCAGCGCGGGGGGCAGCTCCTACAATGAGCAGTTCTTC.

V usage is TRBV28 and J usage is TRBJ1-2; the D is unclear. V lost 2 bases and J lost 0, with 7 bases in between. Germline lookup yields CDR1 MDHEN and CDR2 SYDVKM. The CDR3 is 14 residues long. As DNA, the CDR3 is TGTGCCAGCAGTTTACGGTCAACTAACTATGGCTACACCTTC. It is translated as CASSLRSTNYGYTF.

V is TRBV7-9 and J is TRBJ1-2; D gene unclear. The CDR3 sequence is 14 residues long. Trimming stripped 2 bases from V and 8 bases from J, with 15 bases between. Germline CDR1 reads SEHNR; CDR2 reads FQNEAQ (reference sequence). DNA for the CDR3: TGTGCCAGCAGCTTAAGCGGCCCGCGTCGGGGCTACACCTTC. This translates into CASSLSGPRRGYTF.

Comments on this clone: A read error may account for a junction end that differs from germline. The chain links TRBV7-3 to TRBJ2-3, with TRBD2 matching 8 bases. The CDR3 covers 13 residues. The germline V gene encodes CDR1 SGHTA and CDR2 FQGTGA. The CDR3 DNA sequence: TGTGCCAGCAGCTTAACGACTAGCGCGACGCTTAGTTTT. This codes for CASSLTTSATLSF.

The chain joins TRBV28 to TRBJ1-2; 7 nucleotides agree with TRBD1. Germline CDR1 MDHEN, CDR2 SYDVKM. CDR3 length: 14 amino acids. With 5 bases clipped from V and 2 bases from J, the junction kept 5 bases outside the gene matches. CDR3 DNA sequence: TGTGCCAGCAGTACAGGGGCCGTCAACTATGGCTACACCTTC. The encoded protein is CASSTGAVNYGYTF.

The chain links TRBV29-1 to TRBJ2-3; D remains ambiguous. This CDR3 is built from 13 residues. The germline V and J ends were trimmed by 4 bases and 4 bases, with 12 bases remaining between them. CDR1 and CDR2 (germline): SQVTM, ANQGSEA. The CDR3 DNA is TGCAGCGTTGGATGGTCGGGTGCAGATACGCAGTATTTT. It translates to CSVGWSGADTQYF.

The chain couples TRBV6-2 or TRBV6-3 to TRBJ2-2, with D perhaps matching TRBD1 (5 bases). Germline-derived CDR1 and CDR2 are MNHEY and SVGEGT. Trimming shortened V by 5 bases and J by 3 bases, and 7 bases separated the two germline ends. CDR3 length: 13 amino acids. The CDR3 loop reads CASSPGHTGELFF. In DNA form, the CDR3 reads TGTGCCAGCAGTCCAGGGCACACCGGGGAGCTGTTTTTT.

This chain joins TRBV4-1 and TRBJ2-1; D gene ambiguous. Germline CDR1 and CDR2: MGHRA and YSYEKL. Trimming shortened V by 0 bases and J by 7 bases, and 10 bases separated the two germline ends. The CDR3 covers 14 residues. The CDR3 DNA reads TGCGCCAGCAGCCAAGAGTCGGCGGTTAATGAGCAGTTCTTC. Translation: CASSQESAVNEQFF.

This sequence joins TRBV11-3 and TRBJ1-1; 7 bases fit TRBD1. CDR3 length: 13 residues. Unmatched junction bases numbered 4, after V lost 5 bases and J lost 4 bases. The germline V gene has CDR1 SGHNT and CDR2 YENEEA. The CDR3 DNA reads TGTGCCAGCAGCGATCGACAGGGCACTGAAGCTTTCTTT. Translation: CASSDRQGTEAFF.

This chain uses TRBV7-2 with TRBJ1-3, with no clear D. The CDR3 has 14 residues. V gave up 5 bases and J gave up 4 bases, with 12 bases separating them. Germline V gene sequence: CDR1 SGHTA, CDR2 FQGNSA. As DNA, the CDR3 is TGTGCCAGCAGCCCACTAGAGGGAGGAAACACCATATATTTT. It codes for CASSPLEGGNTIYF.

The chain has TRBV13 and TRBJ1-6, with 9 bases lining up with TRBD1. J lost 8 bases, V lost 5 bases, and 7 bases had no gene match. CDR1 and CDR2 from the germline V gene are PRHDT and FYEKMQ (reference sequence). The CDR3 length is 15 residues. This chain's CDR3 is CASSLERTGDSPLHF. CDR3 in DNA: TGTGCCAGCAGCCTCGAACGGACAGGGGATTCACCCCTCCACTTT.

The chain uses TRBV7-2 and TRBJ2-7, with TRBD1 identical over 9 bases. The CDR3 runs to 11 residues. V was clipped by 8 bases and J by 4 bases; unmatched bases: 0. Germline CDR1 reads SGHTA; CDR2 reads FQGNSA. CDR3 sequence reads: CASDRGYEQYF. Here the CDR3 DNA reads TGTGCCAGCGACAGGGGGTACGAGCAGTACTTC. The complete variable domain, with remaining parts taken from reference TRBV7-2 and TRBJ2-7, reads GAGVSQSPSNKVTEKGKDVELRCDPISGHTALYWYRQSLGQGLEFLIYFQGNSAPDKSGLPSDRFSAERTGGSVSTLTIQRTQQEDSAVYLCASDRGYEQYFGPGTRLTVT.

This chain uses TRBV15 with TRBJ2-7; 12 nucleotides align to TRBD1. V shed 3 bases, J shed 6 bases, and the junction held 3 bases outside the gene matches. Germline values: CDR1 LNHNV, CDR2 YYDKDF (reference sequence). The CDR3 sequence is 14 residues long. Here the CDR3 reads CATSSGTGGAEQYF. CDR3 DNA sequence: TGTGCCACCAGCAGCGGGACAGGGGGCGCCGAGCAGTACTTC.